The present TCR beta chain was sequenced within a study of CD8 T cells in Susac syndrome. Random hexamers were used to reverse transcribe 0.5 to 1 ug of RNA. MiXCR, run by TCRdb on the immunoSEQ multiplex PCR reads, gives a single entry per CDR3 protein. The table records 110,000 to 150,000 distinct CDR3 sequences, over 85% of them present only once. Controls were healthy donors (matched for age and sex). There are 11 residues in the CDR3. The sample comprised CD8+ T cells from PBMCs. This TCR was sampled from a human donor in good health. This chain links TRBV21-1 with TRBJ2-3. TRBV21-1 is a known pseudogene. The DNA for the CDR3 is TGTGCCGTAGGAGAGGAAGATACGCAGTATTTT. Amino acids: CAVGEEDTQYF.